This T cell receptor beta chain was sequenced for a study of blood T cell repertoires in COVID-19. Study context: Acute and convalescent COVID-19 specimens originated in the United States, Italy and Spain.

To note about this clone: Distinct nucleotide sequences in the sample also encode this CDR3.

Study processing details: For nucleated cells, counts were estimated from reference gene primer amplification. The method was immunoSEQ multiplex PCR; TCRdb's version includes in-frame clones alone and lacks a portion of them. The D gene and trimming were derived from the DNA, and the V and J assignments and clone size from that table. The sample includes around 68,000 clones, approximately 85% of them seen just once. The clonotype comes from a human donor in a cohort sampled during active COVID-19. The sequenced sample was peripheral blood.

The CDR3 is CASSFRRNTEAFF. The DNA of the CDR3 is TGTGCCAGCAGTTTCAGGCGGAACACTGAAGCTTTCTTT. The chain has TRBV28 and TRBJ1-1; no reliable D call. Deletions cut 3 bases from V and 1 base from J, with 6 bases between. Germline CDR1 MDHEN, CDR2 SYDVKM. This CDR3 has 13 residues.